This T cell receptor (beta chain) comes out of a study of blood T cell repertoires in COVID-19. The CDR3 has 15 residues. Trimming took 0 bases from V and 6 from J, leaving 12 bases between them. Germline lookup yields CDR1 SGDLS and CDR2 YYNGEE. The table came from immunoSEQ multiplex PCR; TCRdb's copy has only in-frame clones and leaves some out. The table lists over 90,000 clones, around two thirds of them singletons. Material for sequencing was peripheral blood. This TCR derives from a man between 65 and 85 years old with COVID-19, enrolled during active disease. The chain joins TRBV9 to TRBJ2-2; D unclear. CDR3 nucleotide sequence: TGTGCCAGCAGCGTAGAGCTGTCTTTCGCCGGGGAGCTGTTTTTT. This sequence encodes CASSVELSFAGELFF.